The 28 T cell receptor beta chains given below trace back to one sample, sequenced in a study of T cells in Graves' hyperthyroidism and ophthalmopathy. Amplification yielded TCR beta CDR3 regions, with RNA transcripts as the source. The primer set for the first-round RT-PCR of the TCR CDR3 was HTBI. Each CDR3 protein is one row after TCRdb ran MiXCR on the multiplex PCR reads. The sample lists about 500,000 distinct CDR3 sequences, approximately 49% occurring once. Sequences were obtained from peripheral blood or thyroid tissue (not recorded which). These receptors all stem from an adult woman with Graves' disease, either hyperthyroidism or ophthalmopathy (not recorded which).

This sequence joins TRBV11-2 and TRBJ2-7; TRBD2 matches at 7 bases. The germline gives CDR1 SGHAT, CDR2 FQNNGV. CDR3 length: 16 amino acids. V lost 5 bases to trimming and J lost 4 bases; unmatched junction nucleotides: 14. The CDR3 here is CASSLHPRGRGYEQYF. The DNA for the CDR3 is TGTGCCAGCAGCCTCCACCCCCGCGGGAGAGGATACGAGCAGTACTTC.

The V call is TRBV6-2 or TRBV6-3, the J call TRBJ2-7; 8 nucleotides align to TRBD2. Germline trimming cut 0 bases from V and 7 bases from J; bases unmatched to any gene: 8. This CDR3 contains 15 residues. Germline CDR1 and CDR2: MNHEY and SVGEGT. The CDR3 reads CASSYSTSVYEEQYF. The CDR3 bases are TGTGCCAGCAGTTACTCGACTAGCGTCTACGAGGAGCAGTACTTC.

The chain joins TRBV20-1 to TRBJ2-5; TRBD2 aligns across 12 bases. The CDR3 totals 14 residues. Trimming at V came to 5 bases and at J to 3 bases, leaving 4 bases not matched to a gene. The germline CDR1 and CDR2 sequences are DFQATT and SNEGSKA (reference sequence). The DNA for the CDR3 is TGCAGTGCTTCTAGCGGGGGGGCGAAAGAGACCCAGTACTTC. Protein: CSASSGGAKETQYF.

This clonotype occurred many times. One end of the junction is discordant with germline, which a read error may explain. The rearrangement joins TRBV11-2 to TRBJ1-3, with unresolved D. The CDR3 covers 14 residues. Per germline, CDR1 SGHAT and CDR2 FQNNGV. CDR3 amino acids: CASSPQVFVGFTAF. CDR3 nucleotides: TGTGCCAGCAGCCCCCAGGTTTTCGTGGGCTTTACTGCGTTT.

This clonotype has just one count. The chain uses TRBV10-3 and TRBJ1-6, with 10 bases identical to TRBD1. Germline CDR1 ENHRY, CDR2 SYGVKD. With V trimmed by 11 bases and J by 5 bases, 6 bases remained unmatched. The CDR3 totals 14 residues. The CDR3 DNA sequence: TGTGCCTCAGGGGGGACAGGGGATAATTCACCCCTCCACTTT. Its protein is CASGGTGDNSPLHF.

Comment on this clonotype: At one end, the junction sequence differs from germline, possibly due to a read error. V and J are TRBV25-1 and TRBJ1-3; D is possibly TRBD1 (6 bases). CDR1 and CDR2 (germline): MGHDK, SYGVNS. This CDR3 spans 14 amino acids. CDR3 sequence (DNA): TGTACCAGCAGTGATCCCGGGGGCGCGGACACCATATATTTT. Translating gives CTSSDPGGADTIYF.

The chain has TRBV3-1 and TRBJ2-5, with no clear D. CDR1 and CDR2 (germline): LGHDT, YNNKEL (reference sequence). V gave up 6 bases and J gave up 7 bases, with 15 bases separating them. CDR3 length equals 13 residues. The CDR3 here is CASSRGPWGTQYF. The CDR3 nucleotides are TGTGCCAGCAGTCGAGGACCCTGGGGGACCCAGTACTTC.

The chain combines TRBV29-1 with TRBJ2-2; no definite D call. V was pared by 7 bases and J by 5 bases, with 17 bases between. The CDR3 extends over 14 amino acids. In germline, CDR1 is SQVTM, CDR2 ANQGSEA. The CDR3 DNA sequence: TGCAGCGCATTGAGTCTCGGCTGGACCGGGGAGCTGTTTTTT. Protein product: CSALSLGWTGELFF.

The chain has TRBV10-3 and TRBJ2-7; 12 bases are shared with TRBD2. Germline trimming cut 10 bases from V and 4 bases from J; bases unmatched to any gene: 11. There are 15 residues in the CDR3. CDR1 is ENHRY and CDR2 is SYGVKD in the germline V gene. The CDR3 nucleotides are TGTGCCAGCAGCCGCCGACTAGCGGGAGCATACGAGCAGTACTTC. Protein sequence: CASSRRLAGAYEQYF.

The chain has TRBV29-1 and TRBJ2-2, with 10 bases lining up with TRBD2. Germline trimming cut 7 bases from V and 6 bases from J; bases unmatched to any gene: 5. CDR3 size: 13 residues. Per the germline V gene, CDR1 is SQVTM and CDR2 is ANQGSEA. The CDR3 DNA sequence: TGCAGCGCTCGAGCGGGAGGGGCCGGGGAGCTGTTTTTT. Its protein product is CSARAGGAGELFF.

Note on this clonotype: A read error is possible here, since a much larger clone lies one base away. V gene TRBV5-5 combines with J gene TRBJ1-6; D is perhaps TRBD1 (6 bases). CDR1 SGHKS and CDR2 YYEKEE come from the germline V gene (reference sequence). The CDR3 consists of 14 residues. V lost 0 bases and J lost 10, with 11 bases in between. The CDR3, as DNA: TGTGCCAGCAGCTTGGTTGGGGGGGCATCACCCCTCCACTTT. Translation gives CASSLVGGASPLHF.

At least ten counts were recorded for this clonotype. The V and J genes are TRBV6-6 and TRBJ2-7, with 7 bases identical to TRBD2. This CDR3 has 14 amino acids. CDR1 MNHNY and CDR2 SVGAGI come from the germline V gene (reference sequence). J lost 3 bases, V lost 6 bases, and 8 bases had no gene match. The CDR3 nucleotides are TGTGCCAGCAGCCCCAGCGGGACGGACTACGAGCAGTACTTC. Translation gives CASSPSGTDYEQYF.

This clonotype was picked up a small number of times. This chain links TRBV6-5 with TRBJ1-5, with TRBD1 identical over 8 bases. V gave up 10 bases and J gave up 5 bases; unmatched junction bases: 7. This CDR3 has 13 amino acids. The germline CDR1 and CDR2 sequences are MNHEY and SVGAGI. The CDR3 coding sequence is TGTGCCATCAACGAGGACAGGGATCAGCCCCAGCATTTT. Residues: CAINEDRDQPQHF.

J is TRBJ2-4 and V is TRBV29-1, with D possibly TRBD2 on 6 matching bases. Looked up from germline, CDR1 is SQVTM and CDR2 is ANQGSEA. The CDR3 contains 14 residues. CDR3 sequence (DNA): TGCAGTGCTACCGGGAGCCAAGCCAAAAACATTCAGTACTTC. This codes for CSATGSQAKNIQYF.

The chain recombines TRBV19 with TRBJ2-7; perhaps TRBD2 as D (7 bases). The germline V and J ends were trimmed by 6 bases and 0 bases, with 12 bases remaining between them. CDR1 LNHDA and CDR2 SQIVND come from the germline V gene (reference sequence). The CDR3 runs to 14 residues. The CDR3 DNA reads as TGTGCCAGTAGATGGGGGGGCACCTCCTACGAGCAGTACTTC. Translating it yields CASRWGGTSYEQYF.

The V gene is TRBV19, the J gene TRBJ1-1; tentative D call: TRBD1 (6 bases). The V end was cut by 3 bases, the J end by 1 base, with 9 bases between. The CDR3 runs to 14 residues. Germline CDR1 reads LNHDA; CDR2 reads SQIVND (reference sequence). CDR3 in DNA: TGTGCCAGTAGTATGGTGGACAGGAACACTGAAGCTTTCTTT. This codes for CASSMVDRNTEAFF.

The chain joins TRBV2 to TRBJ1-5, with D unclear. From germline, CDR1 is SNHLY and CDR2 FYNNEI. CDR3 length: 14 amino acids. Trimming cost V 1 base and J 6 bases, with 10 bases left between them. CDR3 sequence (DNA): TGTGCCAGCAGTGAAGGCCAGCTTGCTCAGCCCCAGCATTTT. As protein: CASSEGQLAQPQHF.

The chain employs TRBV10-3 and TRBJ2-2; D is possibly TRBD2 (5 bases). Trimming removed 3 bases at V and 9 bases at J, with 17 bases between. CDR1 is ENHRY and CDR2 is SYGVKD in the germline V gene. The CDR3 runs 15 residues. The CDR3 loop is CAISDGLAVEWELFF. DNA of the CDR3: TGTGCCATCAGTGACGGCCTAGCTGTCGAATGGGAGCTGTTTTTT.

This clonotype was recorded a few times. V usage is TRBV24-1 and J usage is TRBJ2-1; D ambiguous. Trimming pared 2 bases from V and 5 bases from J, leaving 9 bases between. The length of the CDR3 is 14 residues. Germline-derived CDR1 and CDR2 are KGHDR and SFDVKD. The CDR3 DNA follows: TGTGCCACCAGTGATTCACTCCTAAACAATGAGCAGTTCTTC. Its protein is CATSDSLLNNEQFF.

This clonotype was picked up a small number of times. This chain joins TRBV29-1 and TRBJ2-5; D not resolved. Germline V gene lookup returns CDR1 SQVTM and CDR2 ANQGSEA. The CDR3 has 13 amino acids. V lost 7 bases and J lost 5, with 17 bases in between. The CDR3 sequence is CSGLPGTFETQYF. The CDR3 DNA reads as TGCAGCGGTCTCCCCGGTACATTTGAGACCCAGTACTTC.

This chain joins TRBV24-1 and TRBJ1-4; 7 bases map to TRBD1. V lost 7 bases to trimming and J lost 5 bases; unmatched junction nucleotides: 9. This CDR3 has 15 amino acids. Germline V gives CDR1 KGHDR, CDR2 SFDVKD. CDR3: CATSRQGTGNEKLFF. The CDR3 nucleotides read TGTGCCACCAGCAGACAGGGCACAGGGAATGAAAAACTGTTTTTT.

V gene TRBV15 combines with J gene TRBJ1-1; D is undetermined. Germline-derived CDR1 and CDR2 are LNHNV and YYDKDF (reference sequence). The CDR3 extends over 13 amino acids. Trimming took 0 bases from V and 8 from J, leaving 10 bases between them. CDR3 coding DNA: TGTGCCACCAGCAGAGATCTGAAGAGGGAAGCTTTCTTT. Translated, it gives CATSRDLKREAFF.

This clonotype was seen more than once but under ten times. The V and J genes are TRBV10-3 and TRBJ1-1; no definite D call. CDR1 is ENHRY and CDR2 is SYGVKD in the germline V gene. This CDR3 is built from 13 residues. Deletions cut 10 bases from V and 6 bases from J, with 18 bases between. In DNA, the CDR3 is TGTGCCACGGCGGGAAAGGGAAGCCCTGAAGCTTTCTTT. It encodes CATAGKGSPEAFF.

The chain has TRBV7-9 and TRBJ1-1; perhaps TRBD1 as D (6 bases). The CDR3 spans 13 residues. The germline V and J ends were trimmed by 5 bases and 11 bases, with 18 bases remaining between them. The germline V gene has CDR1 SEHNR and CDR2 FQNEAQ (reference sequence). CDR3: CASSLEPDRMAFF. The CDR3 DNA reads TGTGCCAGCAGCCTGGAGCCTGACAGGATGGCTTTCTTT.

The rearrangement links TRBV9 to TRBJ1-3, with 7 bases aligning to TRBD1. Germline V gives CDR1 SGDLS, CDR2 YYNGEE. Unmatched junction bases numbered 8, after V lost 0 bases and J lost 2 bases. There are 17 residues in the CDR3. CDR3 amino acids: CASSVGRDSIPGNTIYF. The CDR3, as DNA: TGTGCCAGCAGCGTAGGTCGGGACAGTATCCCTGGAAACACCATATATTTT.

Regarding this clonotype: A read error may produce the germline difference seen at one junction end. The genes are TRBV7-7 and TRBJ2-5; TRBD2 aligns across 10 bases. This CDR3 comprises 16 residues. Germline CDR1 reads SSHAT; CDR2 reads FNYEAQ (reference sequence). CDR3: CASSATSGTTQETQYF. For the CDR3, the DNA is TGTGCTAGCAGTGCTACTAGCGGGACCACGCAAGAGACCCAGTACTTC.

The V gene is TRBV4-1, the J gene TRBJ2-7; possibly TRBD2 for D (7 bases). V shed 4 bases and J shed 5 bases, with 15 bases lying between them. The CDR3 contains 14 residues. Germline CDR1 reads MGHRA; CDR2 reads YSYEKL. CDR3 loop: CASSLLGGRNEQYF. The CDR3 DNA reads as TGCGCCAGCAGCCTTCTGGGGGGGCGAAACGAGCAGTACTTC.

CDR3: CSSYDRYTRDTQYF. In nucleotides, the CDR3 is TGCAGCAGTTACGACAGATATACAAGAGATACCCAGTACTTC. This chain connects TRBV29-1 to TRBJ2-5; tentatively, D is TRBD1 (5 bases). This CDR3 has 14 residues. The V and J ends lost 8 bases and 8 bases respectively, with 24 bases between them. Germline V CDR1 and CDR2: SQVTM, ANQGSEA.